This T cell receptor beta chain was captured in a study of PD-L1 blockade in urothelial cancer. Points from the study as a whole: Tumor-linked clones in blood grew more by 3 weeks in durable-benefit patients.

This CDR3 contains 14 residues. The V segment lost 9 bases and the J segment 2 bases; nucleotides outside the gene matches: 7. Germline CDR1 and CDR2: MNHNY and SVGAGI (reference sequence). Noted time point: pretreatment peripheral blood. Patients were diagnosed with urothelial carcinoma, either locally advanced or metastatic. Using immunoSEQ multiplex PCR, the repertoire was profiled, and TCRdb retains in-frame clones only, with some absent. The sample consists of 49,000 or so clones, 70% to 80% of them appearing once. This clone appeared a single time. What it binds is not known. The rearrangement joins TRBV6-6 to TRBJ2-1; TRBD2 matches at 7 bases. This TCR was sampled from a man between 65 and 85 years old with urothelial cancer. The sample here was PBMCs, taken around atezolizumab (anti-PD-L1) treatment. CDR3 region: CASKLADTYNEQFF. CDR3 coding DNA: TGTGCCAGTAAGCTAGCGGACACCTACAATGAGCAGTTCTTC.